The 25 T cell receptor beta chains in this list originate from one sample, sequenced in a study of shared clonotypes between healthy human individuals. Profiling relied on immunoSEQ multiplex PCR, and the TCRdb table lists in-frame clones only, not all of them. Among millions of clones listed, around 94% were seen once. Sequencing input: naive CD4+ T cells sorted from blood. Subset specified: CD45RA+ positively selected. These receptors all stem from a man younger than 35 in good health.

The rearrangement joins TRBV9 to TRBJ2-3, with D unclear. Germline V CDR1 and CDR2: SGDLS, YYNGEE. V dropped 3 bases and J dropped 0 bases, with 11 bases sitting between them. This CDR3 spans 15 amino acids. The CDR3 is CASSGRKTSTDTQYF. Here the CDR3 DNA reads TGTGCCAGCAGCGGGCGGAAGACTAGCACAGATACGCAGTATTTT.

The rearrangement uses TRBV11-2 and TRBJ2-2; possible D gene TRBD1, 5 bases. V was shortened by 3 bases and J by 1 base, with 9 bases between the two germline ends. The CDR3 is 15 amino acids. The V gene's germline CDR1 is SGHAT and CDR2 FQNNGV. The CDR3 bases are TGTGCCAGCAGCTTGACCGGACAGAACACCGGGGAGCTGTTTTTT. Translating it yields CASSLTGQNTGELFF.

A note on this clone: Other DNA sequences of this sample code for an identical CDR3. This rearrangement joins TRBV15 to TRBJ1-5; tentative D call: TRBD1 (6 bases). The CDR3 contains 14 residues. The V gene's germline CDR1 is LNHNV and CDR2 YYDKDF (reference sequence). V dropped 1 base and J dropped 3 bases, with 7 bases sitting between them. For the CDR3, the DNA is TGTGCCACCAGCAGAGGGGGGGCCAATCAGCCCCAGCATTTT. Amino acids: CATSRGGANQPQHF.

The CDR3 protein is CASTRTGQANYGYTF. The CDR3 DNA is TGTGCCAGCACTCGGACAGGCCAAGCTAACTATGGCTACACCTTC. The chain carries TRBV6-5 and TRBJ1-2; 7 bases map to TRBD1. V was clipped by 7 bases and J by 0 bases; unmatched bases: 8. Germline CDR1 is MNHEY and CDR2 is SVGAGI. The CDR3 is 15 residues long.

The chain carries TRBV7-2 and TRBJ2-2; perhaps TRBD1 as D (6 bases). Germline-derived CDR1 and CDR2 are SGHTA and FQGNSA. The ends were cut back, 6 bases at V and 4 bases at J, with 12 bases in the middle. This CDR3 is 14 amino acids long. CDR3 sequence: CASSRGGPTGELFF. The CDR3 DNA sequence: TGTGCCAGCAGTCGAGGGGGACCCACCGGGGAGCTGTTTTTT.

The V and J genes are TRBV6-1 and TRBJ2-6; no reliable D call. The ends were cut back, 11 bases at V and 1 base at J, with 9 bases in the middle. Germline V gives CDR1 MNHNS, CDR2 SASEGT. The CDR3 totals 13 residues. For the CDR3, the DNA is TGTGCCTTTGAGCTGTCTGGGGCCAACGTCCTGACTTTC. Translated, it gives CAFELSGANVLTF.

V usage is TRBV2 and J usage is TRBJ2-7; D is possibly TRBD1 or TRBD2 (6 bases each). The CDR3 is 16 residues long. The germline V gene encodes CDR1 SNHLY and CDR2 FYNNEI. V lost 4 bases, J lost 0 bases, and 16 bases lay in between. CDR3 in DNA: TGTGCCAGCAGTGCCGGAAGGGGGGTGAGCTCCTACGAGCAGTACTTC. It is translated as CASSAGRGVSSYEQYF.

The J gene is TRBJ1-2, the V gene TRBV10-3; no definite D call. This CDR3 contains 16 residues. V was clipped by 1 base and J by 8 bases, with 20 bases between them. Per the germline V gene, CDR1 is ENHRY and CDR2 is SYGVKD. The CDR3, as DNA: TGTGCCATCAGTGAGTTCGGGTCGAGGTCGGATAAGGGCTACACCTTC. This encodes CAISEFGSRSDKGYTF.

V is TRBV5-1 and J is TRBJ1-1; the match to TRBD1 covers 7 bases. This CDR3 contains 16 residues. Germline CDR1 and CDR2: SGHRS and YFSETQ. V lost 2 bases to trimming and J lost 4 bases; unmatched junction nucleotides: 11. The CDR3 sequence: CASSLGQENLGTEAFF. Here the CDR3 DNA reads TGCGCCAGCAGCTTAGGACAGGAAAATCTCGGCACTGAAGCTTTCTTT.

The chain links TRBV6-5 to TRBJ1-1; 7 bases map to TRBD1. The J segment lost 2 bases and the V segment lost 7 bases, leaving 4 bases of the junction unmatched. Germline V gives CDR1 MNHEY, CDR2 SVGAGI. CDR3 length equals 13 residues. CDR3 in amino acids: CASKTGFNTEAFF. CDR3 sequence (DNA): TGTGCCAGCAAGACAGGGTTTAACACTGAAGCTTTCTTT.

The rearrangement links TRBV29-1 to TRBJ2-1; weak D call: TRBD2 (5 bases). The germline V gene has CDR1 SQVTM and CDR2 ANQGSEA. The CDR3 runs 14 residues. V was cut by 6 bases and J by 0 bases, with 12 bases left in between. CDR3 region: CSVKQRSSYNEQFF. For the CDR3, the DNA is TGCAGCGTAAAACAGCGGAGCTCCTACAATGAGCAGTTCTTC.

This clone was observed once. V is TRBV28 and J is TRBJ1-5; 8 nucleotides line up with TRBD1. The ends lost 6 bases at V and 6 bases at J; junction bases unmatched: 7. Germline CDR1 reads MDHEN; CDR2 reads SYDVKM. There are 14 residues in the CDR3. The CDR3 bases are TGTGCCAGCAGGACCGACAGGGGAGGTCAGCCCCAGCATTTT. It encodes CASRTDRGGQPQHF.

The CDR3 loop reads CASSSGTSDTQYF. The CDR3 region has the DNA TGTGCCAGCAGCTCGGGGACCTCAGATACGCAGTATTTT. The chain is built from TRBV5-4 and TRBJ2-3; perhaps D is TRBD1 or TRBD2 (5 bases each). Germline V gene lookup returns CDR1 SGHNT and CDR2 YYREEE (reference sequence). V was clipped by 3 bases and J by 4 bases, with 9 bases between them. The CDR3 is made up of 13 amino acids.

This clone appeared once. The chain joins TRBV27 to TRBJ1-4; D is possibly TRBD1 (5 bases). Germline values: CDR1 MNHEY, CDR2 SMNVEV (reference sequence). Trimming stripped 5 bases from V and 8 bases from J, with 18 bases between. The CDR3 runs to 15 residues. CDR3 in amino acids: CASSRTGLSEEKLFF. CDR3 sequence (DNA): TGTGCCAGCAGTCGGACGGGACTCTCGGAAGAAAAACTGTTTTTT.

The V and J genes are TRBV5-4 and TRBJ2-5; 7 nucleotides agree with TRBD2. This CDR3 has 15 residues. Germline V CDR1 and CDR2: SGHNT, YYREEE (reference sequence). V shed 5 bases and J 1 base; nucleotides not matched to a gene: 8. The DNA for the CDR3 is TGTGCCAGCAGTAAGACCGGGGGGTTCCAAGAGACCCAGTACTTC. Translating it yields CASSKTGGFQETQYF. Based on the CDR3 plus reference TRBV5-4 and TRBJ2-5, the full variable domain is ETGVTQSPTHLIKTRGQQVTLRCSSQSGHNTVSWYQQALGQGPQFIFQYYREEENGRGNFPPRFSGLQFPNYSSELNVNALELDDSALYLCASSKTGGFQETQYFGPGTRLLVL.

The chain couples TRBV2 to TRBJ2-1; 16 nucleotides agree with TRBD2. Germline V gene data show CDR1 as SNHLY and CDR2 as FYNNEI. This CDR3 has 14 amino acids. V trimming: 6 bases; J trimming: 9 bases; junction bases outside the gene matches: 2. CDR3 in amino acids: CASSGTSGRGEQFF. The CDR3 coding sequence is TGTGCCAGCAGCGGGACTAGCGGGAGGGGTGAGCAGTTCTTC.

V and J are TRBV4-2 and TRBJ2-5, with TRBD2 identical over 16 bases. CDR3 length equals 19 residues. Per the germline V gene, CDR1 is LGHNA and CDR2 is YNFKEQ. J gave up 5 bases and V 4 bases, and 13 bases lay outside the gene matches. The CDR3 is CASSLTAGTSGGARETQYF. The CDR3 bases are TGTGCCAGCAGCCTGACCGCCGGGACTAGCGGGGGGGCCCGGGAGACCCAGTACTTC.

The V call is TRBV6-5, the J call TRBJ1-1; the D gene is possibly TRBD1 (6 bases). CDR3 length equals 15 residues. Germline V gives CDR1 MNHEY, CDR2 SVGAGI. V dropped 6 bases and J dropped 5 bases, with 19 bases sitting between them. Here the CDR3 reads CASSQRGGLGTEAFF. The DNA for the CDR3 is TGTGCCAGCAGCCAAAGGGGGGGGCTTGGGACTGAAGCTTTCTTT.

The rearrangement uses TRBV10-1 and TRBJ2-2; 10 bases align to TRBD2. The trim removed 0 bases at V and 3 bases at J, leaving 7 bases unmatched. Germline V gives CDR1 WNHNN, CDR2 SYGVQD (reference sequence). CDR3 length equals 18 residues. CDR3 sequence (DNA): TGCGCCAGCAGTGAGTCGGGCCTAGCGGGGGCCCACACCGGGGAGCTGTTTTTT. This sequence encodes CASSESGLAGAHTGELFF.

This sequence joins TRBV5-6 and TRBJ2-5; D remains unclear. V was trimmed by 2 bases and J by 5 bases, leaving 10 bases between them. The CDR3 runs 13 residues. Germline loops: CDR1 SGHDT, CDR2 YYEEEE. The CDR3 DNA reads as TGTGCCAGCAGCTTTGGCCTCCGGGAGACCCAGTACTTC. Its protein is CASSFGLRETQYF.

The chain carries TRBV29-1 and TRBJ1-6; D gene unclear. From germline, CDR1 is SQVTM and CDR2 ANQGSEA. The CDR3 is made up of 12 amino acids. V dropped 4 bases and J dropped 5 bases, with 6 bases sitting between them. The CDR3 region has the DNA TGCAGCGTTGGACTGGATAATTCACCCCTCCACTTT. Its protein is CSVGLDNSPLHF.

With respect to this clone: Other DNA sequences from this sample encode an identical CDR3 as well. The CDR3 coding sequence is TGTGCCAGCTCGAGTATTATGAACACTGAAGCTTTCTTT. It codes for CASSSIMNTEAFF. This rearrangement joins TRBV11-2 to TRBJ1-1; D not resolved. This CDR3 contains 13 residues. Trimming left V 8 bases short and J 0 bases short, with 10 bases between. Germline CDR1 SGHAT, CDR2 FQNNGV.

The rearrangement uses TRBV6-5 and TRBJ2-7; D unresolved. Germline values: CDR1 MNHEY, CDR2 SVGAGI. The CDR3 consists of 12 residues. V lost 4 bases, J lost 3 bases, and 7 bases lay in between. CDR3 coding DNA: TGTGCCAGCAGTTCCGAAAGCTACGAGCAGTACTTC. Residues: CASSSESYEQYF.

V and J are TRBV19 and TRBJ2-2; D gene unclear. V was shortened by 8 bases and J by 5 bases, with 12 bases between the two germline ends. This CDR3 contains 13 residues. Germline CDR1 reads LNHDA; CDR2 reads SQIVND (reference sequence). The CDR3 DNA reads as TGTGCCAGTGGCCAAACCCAGACCGGGGAGCTGTTTTTT. Translating gives CASGQTQTGELFF.

The rearrangement links TRBV28 to TRBJ1-2; weak D call: TRBD1 (6 bases). This CDR3 spans 17 amino acids. Germline values: CDR1 MDHEN, CDR2 SYDVKM. V was shortened by 5 bases and J by 0 bases, with 19 bases between the two germline ends. The CDR3 DNA follows: TGTGCCAGCAGTCGGGGGCAGGTACGGATAGCTAACTATGGCTACACCTTC. Translation gives CASSRGQVRIANYGYTF.